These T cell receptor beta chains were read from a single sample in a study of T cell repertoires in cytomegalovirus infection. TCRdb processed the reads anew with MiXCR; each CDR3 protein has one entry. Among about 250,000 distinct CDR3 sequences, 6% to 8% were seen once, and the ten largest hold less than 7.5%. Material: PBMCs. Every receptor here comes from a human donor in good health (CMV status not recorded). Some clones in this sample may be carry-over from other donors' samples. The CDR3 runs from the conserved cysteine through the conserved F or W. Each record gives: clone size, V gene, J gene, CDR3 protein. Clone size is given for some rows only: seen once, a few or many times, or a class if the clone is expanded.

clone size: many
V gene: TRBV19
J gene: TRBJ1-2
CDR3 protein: CASRFGQSYTF

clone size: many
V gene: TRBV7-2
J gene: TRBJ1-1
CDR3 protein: CASSGGQLRGNTEAFF

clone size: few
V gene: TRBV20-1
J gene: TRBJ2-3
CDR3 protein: CSRLEDFTDTQYF

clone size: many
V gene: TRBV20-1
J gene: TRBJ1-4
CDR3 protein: CSAPRWGMNEKLFF

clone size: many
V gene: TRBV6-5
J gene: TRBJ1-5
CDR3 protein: CASSYSSTQPQHF

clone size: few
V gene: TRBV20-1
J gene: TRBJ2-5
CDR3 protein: CSASPPGRDEETQYF

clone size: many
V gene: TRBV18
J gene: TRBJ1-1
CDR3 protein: CASSREGGTEAFF

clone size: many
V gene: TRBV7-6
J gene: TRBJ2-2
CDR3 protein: CASSLAGNLNTGELFF

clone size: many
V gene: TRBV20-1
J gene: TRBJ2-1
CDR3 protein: CSASMGANEQFF

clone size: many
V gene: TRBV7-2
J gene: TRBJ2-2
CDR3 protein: CASSSRTTAANTGELFF

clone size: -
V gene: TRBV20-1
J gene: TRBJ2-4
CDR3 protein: CSATGTELAKNIQYF

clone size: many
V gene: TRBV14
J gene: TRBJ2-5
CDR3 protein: CASSQERQPQGVGTQYF

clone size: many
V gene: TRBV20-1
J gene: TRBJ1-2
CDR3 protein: CSAGRWDGYTF

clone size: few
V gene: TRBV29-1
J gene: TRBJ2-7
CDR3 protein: CSAGGPYYEQYF

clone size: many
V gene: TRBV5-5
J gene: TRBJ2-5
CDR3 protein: CASSSAGGGEQETQYF

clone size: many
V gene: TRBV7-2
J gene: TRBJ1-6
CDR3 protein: CASSLLGTGRSPLHF

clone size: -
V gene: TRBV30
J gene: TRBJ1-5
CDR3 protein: CAWSQLNQPQHF

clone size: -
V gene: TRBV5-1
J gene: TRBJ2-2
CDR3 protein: CASSLAAGTGPGELFF

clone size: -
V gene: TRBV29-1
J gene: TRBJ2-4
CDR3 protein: CSVVLAPTNIQYF

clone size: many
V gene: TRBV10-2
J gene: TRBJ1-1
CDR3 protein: CASREGVAAEAFF

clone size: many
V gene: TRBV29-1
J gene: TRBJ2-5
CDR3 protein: CSVYGQGRETQYF

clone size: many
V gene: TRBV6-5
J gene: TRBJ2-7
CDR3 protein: CASSYSPGGSYEQYF

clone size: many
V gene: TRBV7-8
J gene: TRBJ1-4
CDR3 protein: CASSLGVSQLGVNEKLFF

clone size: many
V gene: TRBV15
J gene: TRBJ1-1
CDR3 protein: CATSSDRINTEAFF

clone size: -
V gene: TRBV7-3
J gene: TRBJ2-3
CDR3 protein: CASTLGGGLTDTQYF

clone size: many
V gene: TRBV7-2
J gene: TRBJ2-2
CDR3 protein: CASSYPSGAQNTGELFF

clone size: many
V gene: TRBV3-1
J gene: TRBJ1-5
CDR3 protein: CASSQGVDQPQHF

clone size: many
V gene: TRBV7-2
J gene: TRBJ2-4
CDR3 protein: CASSSGATLAKNIQYF

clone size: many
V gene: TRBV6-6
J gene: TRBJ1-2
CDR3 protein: CASRRSGGDGYTF

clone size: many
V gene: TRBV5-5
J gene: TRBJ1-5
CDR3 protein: CASSLRGVNQPQHF

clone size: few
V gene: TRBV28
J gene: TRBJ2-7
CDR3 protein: CASSSPRRGASSYEQYF

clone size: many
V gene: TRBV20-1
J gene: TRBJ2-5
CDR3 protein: CSAKSGGFETQYF

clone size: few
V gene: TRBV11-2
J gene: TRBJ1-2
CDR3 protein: CASSLDGERYGYTF

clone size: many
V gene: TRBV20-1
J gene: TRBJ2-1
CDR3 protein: CSATPWDTGRDNEQFF

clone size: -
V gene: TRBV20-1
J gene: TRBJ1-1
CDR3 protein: CSADKRTEAFF

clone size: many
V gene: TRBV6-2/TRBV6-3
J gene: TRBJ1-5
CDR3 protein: CATYGGGGQPQHF

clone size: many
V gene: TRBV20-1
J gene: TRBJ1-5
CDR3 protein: CSARDLGAGNQPQHF

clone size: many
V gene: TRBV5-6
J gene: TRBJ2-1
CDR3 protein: CASSLGGGLDNEQFF

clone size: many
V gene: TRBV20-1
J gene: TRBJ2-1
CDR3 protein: CSARGPGQPSYNEQFF

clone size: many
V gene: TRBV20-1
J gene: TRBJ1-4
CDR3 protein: CSRQGATNEKLFF

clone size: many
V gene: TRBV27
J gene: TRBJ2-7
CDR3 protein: CASSSTGGSEQYF

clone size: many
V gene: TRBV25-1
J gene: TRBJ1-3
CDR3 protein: CASSSGQGSGNTIYF

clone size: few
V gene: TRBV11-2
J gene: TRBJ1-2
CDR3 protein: CASSLVRGQGAEGYTF

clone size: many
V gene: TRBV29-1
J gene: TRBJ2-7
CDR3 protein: CSVVPRDRGTYEQYF

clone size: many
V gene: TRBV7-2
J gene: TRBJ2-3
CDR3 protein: CASSILQATLTWDTQYF

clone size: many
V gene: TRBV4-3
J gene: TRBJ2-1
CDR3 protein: CASSQDLRGTYNEQFF

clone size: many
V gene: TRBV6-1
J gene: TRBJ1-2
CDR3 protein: CASVGYGYTF

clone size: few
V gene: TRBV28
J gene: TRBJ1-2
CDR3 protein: CASSSPTSGLLNYGYTF